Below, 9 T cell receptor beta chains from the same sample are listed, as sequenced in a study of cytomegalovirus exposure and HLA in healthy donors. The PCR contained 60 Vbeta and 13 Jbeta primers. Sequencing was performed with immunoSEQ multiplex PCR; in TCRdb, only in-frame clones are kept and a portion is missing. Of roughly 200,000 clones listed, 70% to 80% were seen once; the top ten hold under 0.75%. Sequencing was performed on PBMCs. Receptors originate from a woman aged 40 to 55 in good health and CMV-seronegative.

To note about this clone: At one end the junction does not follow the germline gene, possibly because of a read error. The CDR3 DNA follows: TGCGCGGGACAGAAGAATGAAAAACTGTTTTTT. It encodes CAGQKNEKLFF. The rearrangement links TRBV28 to TRBJ1-4, with 7 bases that match TRBD1. Per germline, CDR1 MDHEN and CDR2 SYDVKM. This CDR3 region has 11 residues.

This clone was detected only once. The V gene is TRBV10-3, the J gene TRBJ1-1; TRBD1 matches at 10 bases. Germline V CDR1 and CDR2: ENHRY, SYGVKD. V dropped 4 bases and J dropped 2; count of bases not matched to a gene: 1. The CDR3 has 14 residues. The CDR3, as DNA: TGTGCCATCAGTGGACAGGGGGCAAACACTGAAGCTTTCTTT. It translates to CAISGQGANTEAFF.

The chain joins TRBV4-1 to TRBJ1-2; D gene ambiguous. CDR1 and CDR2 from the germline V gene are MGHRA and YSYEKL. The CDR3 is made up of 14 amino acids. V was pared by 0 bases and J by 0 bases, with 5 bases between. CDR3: CASSQDGANYGYTF. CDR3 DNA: TGCGCCAGCAGCCAAGATGGAGCTAACTATGGCTACACCTTC.

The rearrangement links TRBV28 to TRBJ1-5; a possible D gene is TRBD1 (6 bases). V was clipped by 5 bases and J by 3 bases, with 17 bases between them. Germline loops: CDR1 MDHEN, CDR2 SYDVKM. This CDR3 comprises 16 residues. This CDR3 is CASSETGLSYNQPQHF. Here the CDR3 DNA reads TGTGCCAGCAGTGAAACAGGGCTTAGTTACAATCAGCCCCAGCATTTT.

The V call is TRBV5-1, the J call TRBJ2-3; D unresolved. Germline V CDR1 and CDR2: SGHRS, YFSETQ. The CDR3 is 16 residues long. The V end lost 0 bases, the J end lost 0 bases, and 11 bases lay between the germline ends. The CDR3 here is CASSLVGVGSTDTQYF. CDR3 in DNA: TGCGCCAGCAGCTTGGTAGGAGTGGGTAGCACAGATACGCAGTATTTT. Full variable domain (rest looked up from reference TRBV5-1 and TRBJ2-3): KAGVTQTPRYLIKTRGQQVTLSCSPISGHRSVSWYQQTPGQGLQFLFEYFSETQRNKGNFPGRFSGRQFSNSRSEMNVSTLELGDSALYLCASSLVGVGSTDTQYFGPGTRLTVL.

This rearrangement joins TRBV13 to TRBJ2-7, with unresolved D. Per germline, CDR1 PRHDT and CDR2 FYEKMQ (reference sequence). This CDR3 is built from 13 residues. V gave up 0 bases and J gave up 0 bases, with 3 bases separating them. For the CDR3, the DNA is TGTGCCAGCAGCTTAGGGGCCTCCTACGAGCAGTACTTC. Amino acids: CASSLGASYEQYF.

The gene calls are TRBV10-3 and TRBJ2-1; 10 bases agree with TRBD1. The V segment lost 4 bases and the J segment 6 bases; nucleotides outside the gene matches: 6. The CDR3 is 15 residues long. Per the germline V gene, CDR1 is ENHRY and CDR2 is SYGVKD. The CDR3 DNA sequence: TGTGCCATCAGTGCCCCGGGACAGGGGTTCAATGAGCAGTTCTTC. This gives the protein CAISAPGQGFNEQFF.

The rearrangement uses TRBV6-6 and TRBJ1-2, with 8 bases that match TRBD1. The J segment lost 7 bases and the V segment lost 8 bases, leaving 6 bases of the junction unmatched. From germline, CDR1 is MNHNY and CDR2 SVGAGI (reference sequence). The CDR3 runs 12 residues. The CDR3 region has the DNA TGTGCCAGCTCCAAAGACAGGGGTGGCTACACCTTC. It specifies CASSKDRGGYTF.

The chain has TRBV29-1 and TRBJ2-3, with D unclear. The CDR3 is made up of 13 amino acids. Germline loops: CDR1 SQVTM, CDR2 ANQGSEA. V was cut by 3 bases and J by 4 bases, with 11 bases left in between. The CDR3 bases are TGCAGCGTTGATGGGTCAGAGGCAGATACGCAGTATTTT. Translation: CSVDGSEADTQYF.